The rows below give T cell receptor beta chains drawn from one sample of a study of regulatory T cells in long-lasting Graves disease. From the multiplex PCR reads, TCRdb called clonotypes with MiXCR, one entry per CDR3 protein. The sample lists 400,000 to 550,000 distinct CDR3 sequences; over 15% were seen once. The sample also formed part of further work on T cells in Graves' hyperthyroidism and ophthalmopathy.

The starting material was peripheral blood mononuclear cells (PBMCs), obtained at new diagnosis, from a patient treated with antithyroid drugs. The receptors stem from a woman in her twenties or thirties with Graves disease. Both conserved end residues are part of each CDR3. The D gene is left open where the match is weak. The size field is filled for only some rows; it gives once, few, many or a size class.

V gene,clone size,D gene,J gene,CDR3 DNA,CDR3 protein
TRBV5-5,-,TRBD2,TRBJ2-1,TGTGCCAGCAGCCTGGGACTAGCGGGAGGATCGGTGAATGAGCAGTTCTTC,CASSLGLAGGSVNEQFF
TRBV27,many,TRBD2,TRBJ2-7,TGTGCCAGCAGCCCAGCGGGAGATTTTGAGCAGTACTTC,CASSPAGDFEQYF
TRBV28,few,TRBD2,TRBJ2-5,TGTGCCAGCAGTCAGAGAGCGGGGGTACAGACCCAGTACTTC,CASSQRAGVQTQYF
TRBV28,few,-,TRBJ2-7,TGTGCCACCAGGTTGGGGGGAGTCGAGCAGTACTTC,CATRLGGVEQYF
TRBV6-2/TRBV6-3,-,TRBD2,TRBJ2-5,TGTGCCAGCAGACTACTAGCGGGAGGGTGGGAGACCCAGTACTTC,CASRLLAGGWETQYF
TRBV19,-,TRBD1,TRBJ1-6,TGTGCCAGTAGTCAACGACAGGGGGCCGCTGCTTCACCCCTCCACTTT,CASSQRQGAAASPLHF
TRBV6-1,many,TRBD2,TRBJ2-1,TGTGCCAGCTGCATCCTAGCGGGAGGGCCTAATGAGCAGTTCTTC,CASCILAGGPNEQFF
TRBV20-1,few,-,TRBJ1-4,TGCAGTGCTAGAGCCCCAATGGGGGATGAAAAACTGTTTTTT,CSARAPMGDEKLFF
TRBV28,many,-,TRBJ2-4,TGTGCCAGCAGTTTCCTAAGGGATGACAAAAACATTCAGTACTTC,CASSFLRDDKNIQYF
TRBV6-2/TRBV6-3,-,-,TRBJ2-2,TGTGCCAGCACCCCCCGGCCAGTGGGAGGCACCGGGGAGCTGTTTTTT,CASTPRPVGGTGELFF
TRBV5-6,few,-,TRBJ2-1,TGTGCCAGCAGCTTTCTATCGGGGCGAAATGAGCAGTTCTTC,CASSFLSGRNEQFF
TRBV12-3/TRBV12-4,many,-,TRBJ1-5,TGTGCCAGCAGTTTAGGAAGCACTAGCAATCAGCCCCAGCATTTT,CASSLGSTSNQPQHF
TRBV12-3/TRBV12-4,many,-,TRBJ1-2,TGTGCCAGCAGTTCGCGGGTCCTCGGACGCTATGGCTACACCTTC,CASSSRVLGRYGYTF
TRBV7-2,many,-,TRBJ2-7,TGTGCCAGCAGTCCCCGGGGTGGGGATGACGAGCAGTACTTC,CASSPRGGDDEQYF
TRBV20-1,many,-,TRBJ2-7,TGCAGTGCTAGAGTCTTGGACAGTTTCTACGAGCAGTACTTC,CSARVLDSFYEQYF
TRBV29-1,few,-,TRBJ2-5,TGCAGCGTTGACTCGGAGGGCCAAGAGACCCAGTACTTC,CSVDSEGQETQYF
TRBV14,many,-,TRBJ2-1,TGTGCCAGCAGCCAGGGCTACTACAATGAGCAGTTCTTC,CASSQGYYNEQFF
TRBV20-1,-,TRBD2,TRBJ2-7,TGCAGTGCTGGGACTAGCGGGTCCCGCTCCTACGAGCAGTACTTC,CSAGTSGSRSYEQYF
TRBV7-2,many,-,TRBJ2-7,TGTGCCAGCAGCCTACCAACGGAGGGCCTTTTCGAGCAGTACTTC,CASSLPTEGLFEQYF
TRBV9,many,-,TRBJ2-7,TGTGCCAGCAGCACCGGGACCAGCCACGAGCAGTACTTC,CASSTGTSHEQYF
TRBV5-1,many,-,TRBJ2-2,TGCGCCAGCAGCTTGGCCGCGGCCACCGGGGAGCTGTTTTTT,CASSLAAATGELFF
TRBV10-3,-,TRBD1,TRBJ2-1,TGTGCCAGCCGGGACAGGGGGGACCTAGGTAATGAGCAGTTCTTC,CASRDRGDLGNEQFF
TRBV12-3/TRBV12-4,few,-,TRBJ2-2,TGTGCCAGCAGTTCGCCTAGGCTGAACACCGGGGAGCTGTTTTTT,CASSSPRLNTGELFF
TRBV18,-,-,TRBJ2-6,TGTGCCAGCTACCCGCGGGGCTCTGGGGCCAACGTCCTGACTTTC,CASYPRGSGANVLTF
TRBV9,many,-,TRBJ2-5,TGTGCCAGCAGCGTAGAGGCGGGGTTGGAAATGGCCCAGTACTTC,CASSVEAGLEMAQYF
TRBV7-2,-,-,TRBJ2-1,TGTGCCAGCAGCCGGAGTAGGGGAGACAATGAGCAGTTCTTC,CASSRSRGDNEQFF
TRBV2,many,TRBD1,TRBJ2-7,TGTGCCAGTTTGCTCCGGGACAGGGCCTACGAGCAGTACTTC,CASLLRDRAYEQYF
TRBV28,many,-,TRBJ1-4,TGTGCCAGCAGTTTGGGCCACAGGGATGAAAAACTGTTTTTT,CASSLGHRDEKLFF
TRBV6-2/TRBV6-3,many,-,TRBJ2-7,TGTGCCAGCAGTTACTCTGCAGGGGATCCCCGCGAGCAGTACTTC,CASSYSAGDPREQYF
TRBV27,few,-,TRBJ2-7,TGTGCCAGCAGTAGTCACCGGACCCCTAGCTCCTACGAGCAGTACTTC,CASSSHRTPSSYEQYF
TRBV4-3,many,TRBD1,TRBJ2-7,TGCGCCAGCAGCCGGGGACAGACTGGATTCTACGAGCAGTACTTC,CASSRGQTGFYEQYF
TRBV7-2,few,-,TRBJ1-3,TGTGCCAGCATCACCCTTGGAAACACCATATATTTT,CASITLGNTIYF
TRBV18,many,TRBD2,TRBJ2-3,TGTGCCAGCTCACCCTCGGGACTAGCGGGAGAGATAGATACGCAGTATTTT,CASSPSGLAGEIDTQYF
TRBV6-4,many,-,TRBJ1-1,TGTGCCAGCAGTGACTCCTGGGGGGACACTGAAGCTTTCTTT,CASSDSWGDTEAFF
TRBV3-1,many,-,TRBJ2-7,TGTGCCAGCAGCCAAAAACAGGGCGGGCAGTACTTC,CASSQKQGGQYF
TRBV12-3/TRBV12-4,many,TRBD2,TRBJ2-2,TGTGCCAGCAGTTCAGGGACTAGCGGGGTCACCGGGGAGCTGTTTTTT,CASSSGTSGVTGELFF
TRBV20-1,-,TRBD2,TRBJ2-1,TGCAGTGCTAGAGTTAGCGGGGGGTCAACTCATGAGCAGTTCTTC,CSARVSGGSTHEQFF
TRBV30,many,-,TRBJ2-1,TGTGCCTGGACCTTGGGCATTTCCTACAATGAGCAGTTCTTC,CAWTLGISYNEQFF
TRBV12-3/TRBV12-4,few,TRBD2,TRBJ2-1,TGTGCCAGCAGTTTTATTTTGGAAGTTAGGACTAGCGGGAGTTACAATGAGCAGTTCTTC,CASSFILEVRTSGSYNEQFF
TRBV15,many,TRBD1,TRBJ1-1,TGTGCCACCAGCAGGTCGACAGGGGAGCTCGAAGCTTTCTTT,CATSRSTGELEAFF
TRBV5-1,-,-,TRBJ2-2,TGCGCCAGCAGATTTGGGACCACCGGGACCGGGACTCTAAACTCGGGGGAGCTGTTTTTT,CASRFGTTGTGTLNSGELFF
TRBV27,few,TRBD2,TRBJ2-2,TGTGCCGCAAAGGGACTAGCGGGAGCCGGGGAGCTGTTTTTT,CAAKGLAGAGELFF
TRBV6-1,-,TRBD1,TRBJ1-4,TGTGCCAGCAGGGATCCGGACAGGCGCAATGAAAAACTGTTTTTT,CASRDPDRRNEKLFF
TRBV12-3/TRBV12-4,many,-,TRBJ2-3,TGTGCCAGCAGTCCTATGATATCCACAGATACGCAGTATTTT,CASSPMISTDTQYF
TRBV7-9,-,-,TRBJ1-2,TGTGCCGCTACAGGGACTAACTATGGCTACACCTTC,CAATGTNYGYTF
TRBV5-1,many,TRBD2,TRBJ2-1,TGCGCCAGCAGCACAGGCAGTAGCGGGAGCTCCTACAATGAGCAGTTCTTC,CASSTGSSGSSYNEQFF
TRBV2,many,TRBD1,TRBJ2-1,TGTGCCAGCAGTGACAGGACAGGAGAGGAAGAGCAGTTCTTC,CASSDRTGEEEQFF
TRBV6-5,-,-,TRBJ2-7,TGTGCCAGCAGTTACAACACCTACGAGCAGTACTTC,CASSYNTYEQYF
TRBV7-2,-,-,TRBJ2-1,TGTGCCAGCAGCGGTCCCGGGAGCTACAATGAGCAGTTCTTC,CASSGPGSYNEQFF
TRBV28,-,-,TRBJ1-5,TGTGCCAGCAGTTTAACGGGGCGAGGAGATCAGCCCCAGCATTTT,CASSLTGRGDQPQHF
TRBV6-2/TRBV6-3,many,TRBD1,TRBJ2-3,TGTGCCAGCTCCAGGGGGCGCCAGTCCTCAGATACGCAGTATTTT,CASSRGRQSSDTQYF
TRBV5-1,-,-,TRBJ2-7,TGCGCCAGCAGCTTTAACACAGGGTCGTTCTACGAGCAGTACTTC,CASSFNTGSFYEQYF